The clone carrying this T cell receptor beta chain occurred many times. The antigen is not known. This sample was included in a study of T-cell reconstitution after alpha-beta-depleted transplantation in children. The study's findings and limits: For some patients, TCRbeta diversity was high at day 60 because of recipient T cells and thymic progenitors that survived. When one year had passed after transplant, most T-cell counts and diversity came from newly produced T cells. As was reported, about two months after transplant, alpha-beta T cells came from several hundred expanded graft clones.

A library of TCRbeta sequences, prepared with unique molecular identifiers, was generated. MiXCR, applied by TCRdb to the PCR reads, yields one record per CDR3 protein. The table shows 800,000 to 1,000,000 distinct CDR3 sequences, with about 29% occurring only once. V shed 2 bases and J shed 0 bases, with 10 bases lying between them. The CDR3 runs 16 residues. Germline CDR1 LGHDT, CDR2 YNNKEL (reference sequence). The gene calls are TRBV3-1 and TRBJ1-4; the D gene is possibly TRBD1 (5 bases). This clonotype was sampled from a boy in the first two years of life who had a stem cell transplant for SCID, so the T cells may come from the graft donor. The sample consisted of PBMCs, mostly from graft donor cells, taken 360 days after TCRalphabeta/CD19-depleted stem cell transplant. CDR3 region: CASSQRTLATNEKLFF. CDR3 nucleotide sequence: TGTGCCAGCAGCCAACGGACACTAGCAACTAATGAAAAACTGTTTTTT.